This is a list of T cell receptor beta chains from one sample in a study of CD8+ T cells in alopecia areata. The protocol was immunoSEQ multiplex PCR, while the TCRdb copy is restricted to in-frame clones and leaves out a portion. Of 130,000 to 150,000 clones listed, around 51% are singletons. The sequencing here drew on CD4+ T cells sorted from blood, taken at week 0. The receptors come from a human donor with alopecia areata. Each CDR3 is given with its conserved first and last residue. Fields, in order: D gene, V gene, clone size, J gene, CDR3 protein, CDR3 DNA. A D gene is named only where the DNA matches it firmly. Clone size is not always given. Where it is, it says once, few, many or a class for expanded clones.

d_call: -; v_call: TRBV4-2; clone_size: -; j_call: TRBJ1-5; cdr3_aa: CASSYRDNQPQHF; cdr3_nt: TGTGCCAGCAGCTATCGGGACAATCAGCCCCAGCATTTT
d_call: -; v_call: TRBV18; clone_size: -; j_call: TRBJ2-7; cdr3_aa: CASSPPDRSYEQYF; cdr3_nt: TGTGCCAGCTCACCACCCGACAGATCCTACGAGCAGTACTTC
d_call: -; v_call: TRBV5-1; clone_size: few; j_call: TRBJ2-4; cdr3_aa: CASTPRGGTENIQYF; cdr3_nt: TGCGCCAGCACCCCCCGGGGCGGGACGGAGAACATTCAGTACTTC
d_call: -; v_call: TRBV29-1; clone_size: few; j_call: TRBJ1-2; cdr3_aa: CSVQGASGYTF; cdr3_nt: TGCAGCGTTCAAGGGGCGAGCGGCTACACCTTC
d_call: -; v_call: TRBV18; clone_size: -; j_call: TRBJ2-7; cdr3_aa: CASSPLGGSPSYEQYF; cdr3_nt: TGTGCCAGCTCACCACTTGGGGGCAGCCCCTCCTACGAGCAGTACTTC
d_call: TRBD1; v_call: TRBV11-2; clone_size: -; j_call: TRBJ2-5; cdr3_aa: CASAPGQGPTQYF; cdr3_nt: TGTGCCAGCGCCCCGGGACAGGGACCGACCCAGTACTTC
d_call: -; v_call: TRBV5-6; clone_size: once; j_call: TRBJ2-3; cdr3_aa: CASSLIPSTDTQYF; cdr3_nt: TGTGCCAGCAGCTTAATTCCTAGCACAGATACGCAGTATTTT
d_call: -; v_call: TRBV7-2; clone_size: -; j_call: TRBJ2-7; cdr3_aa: CASSSHDMGVIYEQYF; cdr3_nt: TGTGCCAGCAGCTCTCACGACATGGGGGTGATCTACGAGCAGTACTTC
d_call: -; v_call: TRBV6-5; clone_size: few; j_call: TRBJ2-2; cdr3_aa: CASSRGFKDTGELFF; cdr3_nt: TGTGCCAGCAGTCGGGGGTTTAAGGACACCGGGGAGCTGTTTTTT
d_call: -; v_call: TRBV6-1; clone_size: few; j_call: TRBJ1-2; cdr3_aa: CASSRQDLDGYTF; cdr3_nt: TGTGCCAGCAGTCGACAGGACCTGGATGGCTACACCTTC
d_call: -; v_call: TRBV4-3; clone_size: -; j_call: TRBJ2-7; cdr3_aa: CASSLKAGSLSYEQYF; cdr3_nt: TGCGCCAGCAGCCTTAAAGCCGGGAGTTTATCCTACGAGCAGTACTTC
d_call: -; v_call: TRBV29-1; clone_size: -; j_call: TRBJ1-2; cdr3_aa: CSVVQTVNYGYTF; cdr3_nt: TGCAGCGTTGTCCAGACAGTTAACTATGGCTACACCTTC
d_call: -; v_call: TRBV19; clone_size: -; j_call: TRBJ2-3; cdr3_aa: CASSMPGYTQYF; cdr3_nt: TGTGCCAGTAGTATGCCGGGATATACGCAGTATTTT
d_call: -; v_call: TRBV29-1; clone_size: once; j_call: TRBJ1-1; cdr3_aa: CSVETGGPEAFF; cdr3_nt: TGCAGCGTTGAGACGGGGGGGCCTGAAGCTTTCTTT
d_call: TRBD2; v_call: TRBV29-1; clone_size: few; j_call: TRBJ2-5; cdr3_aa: CSAGGGDEYF; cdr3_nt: TGCAGCGCCGGCGGGGGGGACGAGTACTTC
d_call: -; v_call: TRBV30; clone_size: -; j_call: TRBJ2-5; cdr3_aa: CAWSRGRQETQYF; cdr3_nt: TGTGCCTGGAGTCGAGGACGGCAAGAGACCCAGTACTTC
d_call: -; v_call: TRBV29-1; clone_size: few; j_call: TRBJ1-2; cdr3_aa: CSVVDRNYGYTF; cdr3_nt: TGCAGCGTCGTGGACAGAAACTATGGCTACACCTTC
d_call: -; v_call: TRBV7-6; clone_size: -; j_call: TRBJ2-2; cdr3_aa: CASSFTSGELFF; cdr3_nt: TGTGCCAGCAGCTTTACTTCTGGGGAGCTGTTTTTT
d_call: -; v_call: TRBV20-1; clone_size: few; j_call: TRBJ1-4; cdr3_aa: CSAAPDEKLFF; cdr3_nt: TGCAGTGCCGCTCCGGACGAAAAACTGTTTTTT
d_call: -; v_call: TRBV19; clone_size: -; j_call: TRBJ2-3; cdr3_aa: CASRRGGSGTDTQYF; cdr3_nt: TGTGCCAGTAGGAGGGGTGGGAGCGGCACAGATACGCAGTATTTT
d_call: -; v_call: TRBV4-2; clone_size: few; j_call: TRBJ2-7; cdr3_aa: CASSHPSSYEQYF; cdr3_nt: TGTGCCAGCAGCCATCCAAGCTCCTACGAGCAGTACTTC